This note documents a single T cell receptor (beta chain) sequence. Its antigen is still unknown. Amplification of TCR alpha and beta CDR3 regions from RNA used iRepertoire nested multiplex PCR. TCRdb called the multiplex PCR reads again in MiXCR, with one record for every CDR3 protein. Among 300,000 to 400,000 distinct CDR3 sequences listed, 35% to 45% were seen once. These data belong to a study of glioma-infiltrating T cells. About the study: WHO grade II oligodendrogliomas or astrocytomas, plus non-recurrent WHO grade IV glioblastomas, were sampled. Dexamethasone exposure before glioma surgery was limited to six or fewer days.

The study, taken as a whole, reports: Very few CDR3 sequences were shared between tissue and blood. Tissue-blood divergence was below expectation in non-neoplastic patients, above in gliomas.

This CDR3 is built from 12 residues. Germline V gene data show CDR1 as MNHEY and CDR2 as SVGEGT. V was shortened by 7 bases and J by 10 bases, with 13 bases between the two germline ends. The receptor was derived from a human donor with low-grade glioma or glioblastoma, undergoing nonglioma brain surgery, or in good health (not recorded which). The rearrangement links TRBV6-2 or TRBV6-3 to TRBJ1-4; D remains ambiguous. The material sequenced was glioma tissue, nonneoplastic brain tissue, or PBMCs (not recorded which). CDR3 amino acids: CASKQGGGKLFF. In DNA form, the CDR3 reads TGTGCCAGCAAGCAAGGAGGAGGAAAACTGTTTTTT.